The 19 T cell receptor beta chains below come from one sample, sequenced in a study of blood T cell repertoires in COVID-19. The assay was immunoSEQ multiplex PCR, and TCRdb's table has in-frame clones only and misses some. This sample has 220,000 or so clones, with 84% found just once. Specimen: peripheral blood. All receptors derive from a young man with active or convalescent COVID-19.

V is TRBV30 and J is TRBJ1-1, with D perhaps TRBD1 (6 bases). Germline V gene sequence: CDR1 GTSNPN, CDR2 SVGIG (reference sequence). V lost 1 base to trimming and J lost 0 bases, with 9 bases between them. This CDR3 has 14 residues. DNA of the CDR3: TGTGCCTGGAGTGATACAGGGCTGAACACTGAAGCTTTCTTT. Encoded protein: CAWSDTGLNTEAFF.

J is TRBJ1-1 and V is TRBV5-1; the D is unclear. Germline assignment: CDR1 SGHRS and CDR2 YFSETQ. Trimming removed 0 bases at V and 6 bases at J, with 9 bases between. The CDR3 covers 13 residues. DNA of the CDR3: TGCGCCAGCAGCTTGGTGGCAGGCCCTGAAGCTTTCTTT. Its translation: CASSLVAGPEAFF.

A single count supports this clone. The genes are TRBV6-2 or TRBV6-3 and TRBJ1-5; D ambiguous. This CDR3 is built from 15 residues. Deletions cut 2 bases from V and 1 base from J, with 9 bases between. Germline V gene sequence: CDR1 MNHEY, CDR2 SVGEGT. In nucleotides, the CDR3 is TGTGCCAGCAGTTACGGATTCGGGAGCAATCAGCCCCAGCATTTT. Translation: CASSYGFGSNQPQHF.

V is TRBV11-2 and J is TRBJ2-5; tentative D call: TRBD2 (6 bases). The CDR3 contains 16 residues. Germline V gives CDR1 SGHAT, CDR2 FQNNGV. V shed 4 bases and J shed 2 bases, with 17 bases lying between them. The DNA of the CDR3 is TGTGCCAGCAGCTCGGGGGATCAGGGTTTGCAAGAGACCCAGTACTTC. Its protein product is CASSSGDQGLQETQYF.

The count of this clone is one. V is TRBV5-4 and J is TRBJ2-2, with TRBD1 matching 7 bases. This CDR3 spans 19 amino acids. Trimming took 4 bases from V and 6 from J; bases not matched to a gene: 21. Germline values: CDR1 SGHNT, CDR2 YYREEE (reference sequence). Here the CDR3 reads CASSHGRTGTVVTPGELFF. Here the CDR3 DNA reads TGTGCCAGCAGCCACGGCAGGACCGGGACAGTCGTTACACCCGGGGAGCTGTTTTTT. The full variable domain, in which reference TRBV5-4 and TRBJ2-2 provide the parts outside the CDR3, is ETGVTQSPTHLIKTRGQQVTLRCSSQSGHNTVSWYQQALGQGPQFIFQYYREEENGRGNFPPRFSGLQFPNYSSELNVNALELDDSALYLCASSHGRTGTVVTPGELFFGEGSRLTVL.

The V call is TRBV18, the J call TRBJ1-1; no clear D gene. Germline V gene sequence: CDR1 KGHSH, CDR2 LQKENI. CDR3 length equals 15 residues. The V and J ends lost 5 bases and 4 bases respectively, with 17 bases between them. Here the CDR3 DNA reads TGTGCCAGCTCAACTGACCTAACGCCGGGCACTGAAGCTTTCTTT. Translated, it gives CASSTDLTPGTEAFF.

The genes are TRBV27 and TRBJ2-2, with D hard to call. Germline values: CDR1 MNHEY, CDR2 SMNVEV (reference sequence). This CDR3 is 14 amino acids long. V lost 6 bases and J 4 bases, leaving 12 bases between the germline ends. This CDR3 reads CASRLARPTGELFF. CDR3 in DNA: TGTGCCAGCAGGCTGGCTAGGCCCACCGGGGAGCTGTTTTTT.

This sequence joins TRBV4-1 and TRBJ2-1; D ambiguous. Trimming pared 1 base from V and 0 bases from J, leaving 13 bases between. The CDR3 is 17 amino acids. Germline V lookup: CDR1 MGHRA, CDR2 YSYEKL. Here the CDR3 DNA reads TGCGCCAGCAGCCAAGTAAACACCCCAAGCTCCTACAATGAGCAGTTCTTC. Its translation is CASSQVNTPSSYNEQFF.

A few counts support this clone. The chain has TRBV4-3 and TRBJ2-5; D possibly corresponds to TRBD2 (6 bases). CDR3 length equals 17 residues. Germline V gives CDR1 LGHNA, CDR2 YSLEER. With 0 bases removed from V and 2 bases from J, the gap between germline ends came to 16 bases. The CDR3 DNA reads TGCGCCAGCAGCCAAGATGATGGGGAGGCGGAACAAGAGACCCAGTACTTC. This sequence encodes CASSQDDGEAEQETQYF.

This clone was seen only a few times. The rearrangement uses TRBV18 and TRBJ2-3; TRBD2 aligns across 11 bases. The CDR3 has 15 amino acids. V shed 6 bases, J shed 9 bases, and the junction held 11 bases outside the gene matches. The germline CDR1 and CDR2 sequences are KGHSH and LQKENI. CDR3 sequence reads: CASSLSSGGSPTQYF. CDR3 nucleotides: TGTGCCAGCTCGCTGTCTAGCGGGGGGTCCCCGACGCAGTATTTT.

This chain joins TRBV6-1 and TRBJ1-3, with no clear D. The CDR3 runs to 15 residues. V lost 2 bases and J lost 4, with 12 bases in between. CDR1 MNHNS and CDR2 SASEGT come from the germline V gene. This chain's CDR3 is CASSENGIIGNTIYF. In DNA, the CDR3 is TGTGCCAGCAGTGAAAACGGGATAATCGGAAACACCATATATTTT.

The CDR3 DNA reads as TGTGCCAGCTCACCTCCACAGGGTTATGAGCAGTTCTTC. This sequence encodes CASSPPQGYEQFF. V usage is TRBV18 and J usage is TRBJ2-1; tentative D call: TRBD1 (6 bases). The CDR3 runs 13 residues. V was pared by 3 bases and J by 8 bases, with 11 bases between. Germline V gene data show CDR1 as KGHSH and CDR2 as LQKENI.

The rearrangement joins TRBV15 to TRBJ2-3, with D tentatively TRBD1 (7 bases). This CDR3 is 18 amino acids long. Germline CDR1 reads LNHNV; CDR2 reads YYDKDF (reference sequence). The V end lost 5 bases, the J end lost 1 base, and 22 bases lay between the germline ends. This CDR3 is CATSPGTRYRGGTDTQYF. CDR3 sequence (DNA): TGTGCCACCAGCCCAGGGACTCGGTACAGGGGAGGCACAGATACGCAGTATTTT. The full variable domain, rest sourced from reference TRBV15 and TRBJ2-3, is DAMVIQNPRYQVTQFGKPVTLSCSQTLNHNVMYWYQQKSSQAPKLLFHYYDKDFNNEADTPDNFQSRRPNTSFCFLDIRSPGLGDTAMYLCATSPGTRYRGGTDTQYFGPGTRLTVL.

This chain connects TRBV28 to TRBJ1-1; possible D gene TRBD1, 6 bases. Per the germline V gene, CDR1 is MDHEN and CDR2 is SYDVKM. V dropped 3 bases and J dropped 1 base, with 15 bases sitting between them. The CDR3 runs to 16 residues. The CDR3 DNA sequence: TGTGCCAGCAGTTTCGGTCGGGGGGCAGGGAACACTGAAGCTTTCTTT. Its protein is CASSFGRGAGNTEAFF.

The CDR3 loop reads CASSQLLPDTQYF. The DNA of the CDR3 is TGCGCCAGCAGCCAATTACTCCCAGATACGCAGTATTTT. V gene TRBV4-1 combines with J gene TRBJ2-3, with no clear D. The ends were cut back, 2 bases at V and 4 bases at J, with 7 bases in the middle. The CDR3 has 13 amino acids. Germline-derived CDR1 and CDR2 are MGHRA and YSYEKL.

The genes are TRBV5-4 and TRBJ1-2, with D maybe TRBD1 (5 bases). The CDR3 is 14 amino acids. Trimming left V 4 bases short and J 8 bases short, with 18 bases between. Per germline, CDR1 SGHNT and CDR2 YYREEE (reference sequence). The CDR3 is CASSGGAGRGGYTF. The CDR3, as DNA: TGTGCCAGCAGCGGAGGGGCAGGGAGGGGCGGCTACACCTTC. Together with reference TRBV5-4 and TRBJ1-2, the CDR3 gives the full variable domain: ETGVTQSPTHLIKTRGQQVTLRCSSQSGHNTVSWYQQALGQGPQFIFQYYREEENGRGNFPPRFSGLQFPNYSSELNVNALELDDSALYLCASSGGAGRGGYTFGSGTRLTVV.

The V call is TRBV6-6, the J call TRBJ2-7; tentative D call: TRBD2 (6 bases). The CDR3 runs to 14 residues. V lost 7 bases to trimming and J lost 1 base, with 14 bases between them. Per the germline V gene, CDR1 is MNHNY and CDR2 is SVGAGI (reference sequence). CDR3 nucleotides: TGTGCCAGCACCTTTCGACTAGAATCCTACGAGCAGTACTTC. It codes for CASTFRLESYEQYF.

The chain joins TRBV9 to TRBJ2-2; the D gene is possibly TRBD2 (7 bases). The V gene lost 4 bases and the J gene lost 6 bases, with 13 bases spanning the gap. Germline V lookup: CDR1 SGDLS, CDR2 YYNGEE. The CDR3 length is 14 residues. The DNA for the CDR3 is TGTGCCAGCAGCTTCCGAGGGGGGGCCGGGGAGCTGTTTTTT. Translated: CASSFRGGAGELFF.

This chain uses TRBV15 with TRBJ1-3, with a possible D match to TRBD1 (5 bases). Per the germline V gene, CDR1 is LNHNV and CDR2 is YYDKDF (reference sequence). The CDR3 length is 16 residues. The ends were cut back, 0 bases at V and 3 bases at J, with 12 bases in the middle. The CDR3 loop reads CATSREPRDVGNTIYF. The CDR3 DNA is TGTGCCACCAGCAGAGAGCCCAGGGATGTTGGAAACACCATATATTTT.